Listed below are T cell receptor beta chains from one sample, sequenced in a study of human T cells and chemical hapten exposure. TCRdb recomputed calls from the RACE reads with MiXCR, one row per CDR3 protein. The sample gives roughly 100,000 distinct CDR3 sequences, less than 15% of which show up once; 1.5% to 2% is in the top ten. The sample was whole blood, taken in connection with sensitization to the hapten diphenylcyclopropenone (DPC). The receptor source for this set is a woman aged 50 to 60 with alopecia areata. Some clones in this sample may be carry-over from other donors' samples. Both conserved end residues are part of each CDR3. Fields, in order: D gene, CDR3 length, V gene, clone size, J gene, CDR3 protein, CDR3 DNA. A D gene is named only where the DNA matches it firmly. A row's size may be missing; if present it is once, few, many or a size class.

TRBD1	15	TRBV12-3/TRBV12-4	many	TRBJ2-5	CASSPGGSLGETQYF	TGTGCCAGCAGTCCAGGGGGTTCCCTGGGAGAGACCCAGTACTTC
NA	14	TRBV11-2	few	TRBJ2-1	CASSFRTGSNEQFF	TGTGCCAGCAGCTTTCGGACGGGCAGCAATGAGCAGTTCTTC
TRBD1	16	TRBV6-6	many	TRBJ1-5	CASSYPGQGGNQPQHF	TGTGCCAGCAGTTACCCGGGACAGGGCGGCAATCAGCCCCAGCATTTT
NA	13	TRBV7-2	NA	TRBJ2-3	CASSLERVDTQYF	TGTGCCAGCAGCTTAGAGCGGGTGGATACGCAGTATTTT
NA	12	TRBV25-1	NA	TRBJ1-2	CASRDASRRYTF	TGTGCCAGCCGGGACGCCAGTCGTCGCTACACCTTC
TRBD1	13	TRBV7-9	NA	TRBJ1-1	CASSLDQGAKAFF	TGTGCCAGCAGCTTAGATCAGGGGGCGAAGGCTTTCTTT
NA	13	TRBV5-4	few	TRBJ2-5	CASSPANGETQYF	TGTGCCAGCAGTCCCGCCAACGGAGAGACCCAGTACTTC
TRBD1	12	TRBV29-1	few	TRBJ2-7	CSVGNRGNEQYF	TGCAGCGTTGGGAACAGGGGGAACGAGCAGTACTTC
NA	12	TRBV2	NA	TRBJ1-1	CASREGQIEAFF	TGTGCCAGCAGGGAGGGGCAGATTGAAGCTTTCTTT
NA	16	TRBV4-3	many	TRBJ1-4	CASSQSTGVANEKLFF	TGCGCCAGCAGTCAATCAACGGGGGTTGCTAATGAAAAACTGTTTTTT
NA	14	TRBV29-1	few	TRBJ1-1	CSVEWRGKNTEAFF	TGCAGCGTTGAGTGGAGGGGTAAGAACACTGAAGCTTTCTTT
NA	15	TRBV7-9	NA	TRBJ2-3	CASSPVLGGTDTQYF	TGTGCCAGCAGCCCCGTTCTTGGGGGGACAGATACGCAGTATTTT
NA	13	TRBV28	NA	TRBJ2-7	CASSLIPSTGQYF	TGTGCCAGCAGTTTAATTCCGAGTACGGGGCAGTACTTC
NA	12	TRBV28	NA	TRBJ1-6	CASRRQEASLHF	TGTGCCAGCAGGAGACAGGAGGCGTCCCTCCACTTT
NA	12	TRBV29-1	NA	TRBJ1-2	CSVGEQGYGYTF	TGCAGCGTGGGGGAACAGGGCTATGGCTACACCTTC
NA	15	TRBV6-2/TRBV6-3	NA	TRBJ1-3	CASSSAGSSGNTIYF	TGTGCCAGCAGTTCGGCGGGCAGCTCTGGAAACACCATATATTTT
TRBD1	14	TRBV20-1	NA	TRBJ1-5	CSAPTGVGNQPQHF	TGCAGTGCTCCAACAGGGGTTGGCAATCAGCCCCAGCATTTT
NA	12	TRBV12-3/TRBV12-4	many	TRBJ2-7	CASSLSIYEQYF	TGTGCCAGCAGTTTAAGCATCTACGAGCAGTACTTC
NA	12	TRBV20-1	NA	TRBJ2-5	CSAARGTGPQYF	TGCAGTGCTGCCCGGGGGACGGGCCCCCAGTACTTC
NA	17	TRBV18	NA	TRBJ1-5	CASSPVGGLRSNQPQHF	TGTGCCAGCTCACCGGTGGGGGGGCTGCGGAGCAATCAGCCCCAGCATTTT
NA	17	TRBV4-2	many	TRBJ2-2	CASSQDKSISGTGELFF	TGTGCCAGCAGCCAAGATAAGTCCATCTCCGGCACCGGGGAGCTGTTTTTT
TRBD1	17	TRBV28	few	TRBJ2-3	CASSLDRQGAITDTQYF	TGTGCCAGCAGCTTAGATCGACAGGGGGCTATCACAGATACGCAGTATTTT
NA	16	TRBV28	NA	TRBJ2-3	CASTPPSALTLDTQYF	TGTGCCAGCACCCCTCCCTCCGCGTTGACTCTGGATACGCAGTATTTT
NA	14	TRBV7-2	NA	TRBJ2-3	CASSFEARTDTQYF	TGTGCCAGCAGCTTCGAGGCCCGAACAGATACGCAGTATTTT
TRBD1	17	TRBV6-1	NA	TRBJ1-1	CASSPGQGAGLNTEAFF	TGTGCCAGCAGCCCCGGACAGGGGGCCGGCCTTAACACTGAAGCTTTCTTT
NA	16	TRBV7-8	NA	TRBJ1-6	CASSPSNGQYNSPLHF	TGTGCCAGCAGCCCCTCAAATGGCCAATATAATTCACCCCTCCACTTT
NA	12	TRBV7-9	many	TRBJ2-4	CASSSDGNIQYF	TGTGCCAGCAGCTCGGACGGAAACATTCAGTACTTC
TRBD2	15	TRBV7-9	few	TRBJ2-1	CASRKLAGIYNEQFF	TGTGCCAGCAGGAAACTAGCGGGAATATACAATGAGCAGTTCTTC
NA	18	TRBV6-2/TRBV6-3	many	TRBJ2-5	CASSYSSLRGASKETQYF	TGTGCCAGCAGTTACTCGTCACTTCGCGGCGCCTCCAAAGAGACCCAGTACTTC
TRBD2	16	TRBV7-8	few	TRBJ2-3	CASSLFLRGAPDTQYF	TGTGCCAGCAGCTTATTCCTGCGGGGGGCCCCAGATACGCAGTATTTT
NA	13	TRBV7-9	few	TRBJ2-3	CASGPPGTDTQYF	TGTGCCAGCGGGCCGCCCGGCACAGATACGCAGTATTTT
TRBD1	14	TRBV6-5	NA	TRBJ1-1	CASSHDRGRAEAFF	TGTGCCAGCAGCCACGACAGGGGGAGAGCTGAAGCTTTCTTT
NA	14	TRBV6-6	NA	TRBJ1-5	CASREGGAGQPQHF	TGTGCCAGCAGAGAGGGCGGGGCCGGGCAGCCCCAGCATTTT
NA	10	TRBV29-1	NA	TRBJ2-7	CTRRGPEQYF	TGCACCCGACGGGGGCCCGAGCAGTACTTC
TRBD1	19	TRBV7-6	NA	TRBJ1-4	CASSLFICGTASLLEKLFF	TGTGCCAGCAGCTTATTTATTTGTGGGACAGCCTCCCTGTTGGAAAAACTGTTTTTT
NA	17	TRBV6-9	NA	TRBJ2-6	CASSYYKRGTGANVLTF	TGTGCCAGCAGTTATTATAAGAGGGGAACTGGGGCCAACGTCCTGACTTTC
NA	15	TRBV2	few	TRBJ2-2	CASSEDGRNTGELFF	TGTGCCAGCAGTGAAGATGGGCGGAACACCGGGGAGCTGTTTTTT
NA	11	TRBV20-1	NA	TRBJ2-3	CSAPWDGTQYF	TGCAGTGCCCCATGGGACGGTACGCAGTATTTT
TRBD1	15	TRBV12-5	few	TRBJ1-4	CASVLGQGGGEKLFF	TGTGCTAGTGTCCTCGGACAGGGAGGAGGAGAAAAACTGTTTTTT
TRBD2	13	TRBV7-2	few	TRBJ2-5	CASRGLAGGIQYF	TGTGCCAGCAGGGGACTAGCGGGGGGTATCCAGTACTTC
NA	14	TRBV28	NA	TRBJ2-3	CASSFDRLTDTQYF	TGTGCCAGCAGTTTCGACAGACTAACAGATACGCAGTATTTT
TRBD1	16	TRBV2	few	TRBJ2-2	CASSFDRGSNTGELFF	TGTGCCAGCAGCTTCGACAGGGGCTCGAACACCGGGGAGCTGTTTTTT
NA	13	TRBV7-6	few	TRBJ2-7	CASSFRDFSEQYF	TGTGCCAGCAGCTTCCGGGACTTTTCCGAGCAGTACTTC